The 15 T cell receptor beta chains listed next were all sequenced from one sample in a study of blood T cell repertoires in COVID-19. Produced via immunoSEQ multiplex PCR; TCRdb's table is partial and in-frame only. The repertoire consists of 360,000 or so clones, with roughly 80% occurring once and the leading ten covering over 4.5%. Sequencing was carried out using PBMCs or T cells enriched from blood (not recorded which). Every receptor here comes from a woman in her forties or fifties who had recovered from COVID-19.

The J gene is TRBJ2-3, the V gene TRBV5-1; no firm D call. Germline V lookup: CDR1 SGHRS, CDR2 YFSETQ. The CDR3 spans 13 residues. The V end was cut by 5 bases, the J end by 1 base, with 8 bases between. CDR3 in DNA: TGCGCCAGCAGTTTCAGTCGCACAGATACGCAGTATTTT. Residues: CASSFSRTDTQYF.

The chain combines TRBV9 with TRBJ1-1; D might be TRBD1 (5 bases). Trimming took 4 bases from V and 1 from J, leaving 14 bases between them. The CDR3 extends over 15 amino acids. Germline assignment: CDR1 SGDLS and CDR2 YYNGEE. The CDR3 coding sequence is TGTGCCAGCAGCTCTTCAGGGCTAACGAACACTGAAGCTTTCTTT. It yields the protein CASSSSGLTNTEAFF.

The rearrangement links TRBV4-1 to TRBJ1-5, with 7 bases identical to TRBD1. CDR1 and CDR2 (germline): MGHRA, YSYEKL. V lost 0 bases and J lost 10; bases outside the gene matches: 9. There are 15 residues in the CDR3. CDR3: CASSQESTGVRPQHF. CDR3 bases: TGCGCCAGCAGCCAAGAATCCACAGGGGTGCGTCCCCAGCATTTT.

The chain couples TRBV7-2 to TRBJ1-4; a possible D gene is TRBD1 (5 bases). The V end was cut by 6 bases, the J end by 5 bases, with 10 bases between. The CDR3 is 13 residues long. Looked up from germline, CDR1 is SGHTA and CDR2 is FQGNSA. DNA of the CDR3: TGTGCCAGCAGTAGGGGTCCCAATGAAAAACTGTTTTTT. Translated: CASSRGPNEKLFF.

This chain uses TRBV25-1 with TRBJ1-4; 8 bases match TRBD1. V lost 5 bases and J lost 8; bases outside the gene matches: 10. The CDR3 runs 15 residues. Germline assignment: CDR1 MGHDK and CDR2 SYGVNS. The CDR3 coding sequence is TGTGCCAGCAGTAAAGGACAGGGCCGGGAAGAAAAACTGTTTTTT. Protein: CASSKGQGREEKLFF.

The V and J genes are TRBV4-2 and TRBJ1-2, with TRBD1 matching over 9 bases. Unmatched junction bases numbered 1, after V lost 3 bases and J lost 2 bases. The CDR3 is 14 residues long. Germline V gene lookup returns CDR1 LGHNA and CDR2 YNFKEQ. The CDR3: CASSHGQGNYGYTF. DNA of the CDR3: TGTGCCAGCAGCCACGGACAGGGGAACTATGGCTACACCTTC.

V usage is TRBV6-5 and J usage is TRBJ1-1, with 8 bases aligning to TRBD1. The CDR3 is 16 amino acids. V shed 2 bases and J 3 bases; nucleotides not matched to a gene: 8. Looked up from germline, CDR1 is MNHEY and CDR2 is SVGAGI. The CDR3 spells CASSYQGQGPYTEAFF. The CDR3 DNA is TGTGCCAGCAGTTACCAAGGACAGGGACCGTACACTGAAGCTTTCTTT.

This clone occurred a few times. This sequence joins TRBV7-9 and TRBJ2-1; 7 bases fit TRBD2. This CDR3 comprises 14 residues. J gave up 11 bases and V 2 bases, and 9 bases lay outside the gene matches. Germline CDR1 reads SEHNR; CDR2 reads FQNEAQ (reference sequence). The CDR3 DNA reads TGTGCCAGCAGCTTACCCGAGCGGGGACTTCAGCAGTTCTTC. Translating it yields CASSLPERGLQQFF.

The J gene is TRBJ2-1, the V gene TRBV30; D not resolved. Germline-derived CDR1 and CDR2 are GTSNPN and SVGIG (reference sequence). V dropped 2 bases and J dropped 3 bases, with 8 bases sitting between them. This CDR3 has 13 residues. CDR3 nucleotide sequence: TGTGCCTGGAGTCCTGACTTCTACAATGAGCAGTTCTTC. Protein: CAWSPDFYNEQFF. The full variable domain, in which reference TRBV30 and TRBJ2-1 provide the parts outside the CDR3, is SQTIHQWPATLVQPVGSPLSLECTVEGTSNPNLYWYRQAAGRGLQLLFYSVGIGQISSEVPQNLSASRPQDRQFILSSKKLLLSDSGFYLCAWSPDFYNEQFFGPGTRLTVL.

V usage is TRBV7-2 and J usage is TRBJ2-1; 12 bases match TRBD2. CDR1 is SGHTA and CDR2 is FQGNSA in the germline V gene. The CDR3 totals 18 residues. The trim removed 1 base at V and 7 bases at J, leaving 11 bases unmatched. DNA for the CDR3: TGTGCCAGCAGCTTAGTGTCTAGCGGGAGGGTCCCTGAGAATGAGCAGTTCTTC. Translating it yields CASSLVSSGRVPENEQFF.

The chain joins TRBV19 to TRBJ1-2; D is unclear. The CDR3 contains 13 residues. Germline V gene lookup returns CDR1 LNHDA and CDR2 SQIVND (reference sequence). V shed 3 bases and J shed 7 bases, with 12 bases lying between them. The CDR3 bases are TGTGCCAGTAGTATTGGGCATCCTGGTGGCTACACCTTC. Translating gives CASSIGHPGGYTF.

In its sample, this clone was seen once. The chain combines TRBV18 with TRBJ1-2; D possibly corresponds to TRBD1 (5 bases). Trimming took off 0 bases at V and 2 bases at J, with 10 bases between the two ends. Germline V gives CDR1 KGHSH, CDR2 LQKENI. The CDR3 length is 15 residues. The CDR3 region has the DNA TGTGCCAGCTCACCACCGGGGGGAGCGAACTATGGCTACACCTTC. This translates into CASSPPGGANYGYTF.

V usage is TRBV6-6 and J usage is TRBJ1-2; no clear D gene. The ends were cut back, 2 bases at V and 1 base at J, with 8 bases in the middle. Germline V gene data show CDR1 as MNHNY and CDR2 as SVGAGI (reference sequence). The CDR3 runs to 14 residues. CDR3 in DNA: TGTGCCAGCAGTTACACGGGGAATAACTATGGCTACACCTTC. As protein: CASSYTGNNYGYTF.

V and J are TRBV2 and TRBJ1-4, with D possibly matching TRBD1 (5 bases). The CDR3 is 16 residues long. Trimming cost V 8 bases and J 3 bases, with 19 bases left between them. Germline CDR1 reads SNHLY; CDR2 reads FYNNEI. CDR3 residues: CASRRSSGTANEKLFF. CDR3 DNA: TGTGCCAGCCGCCGATCGTCGGGGACTGCTAATGAAAAACTGTTTTTT.

The chain couples TRBV30 to TRBJ1-1, with 9 bases that match TRBD1. V lost 0 bases, J lost 11 bases, and 10 bases stayed unmatched. From germline, CDR1 is GTSNPN and CDR2 SVGIG (reference sequence). CDR3 length equals 14 residues. The chain's CDR3 is CAWSVSPGQGVAFF. The CDR3 DNA reads as TGTGCCTGGAGTGTTTCCCCGGGACAGGGTGTGGCTTTCTTT.